These 31 T cell receptor beta chains were all obtained from the same sample, sequenced in a study of blood T cell repertoires in COVID-19. Profiled with immunoSEQ multiplex PCR; TCRdb holds only in-frame clones, not every one. The data show 150,000 to 200,000 clones, more than 85% seen once. Source material: peripheral blood. The receptors come from a woman at least 80 years old in a cohort sampled during active or convalescent COVID-19.

This clone has a single count. The chain joins TRBV6-2 or TRBV6-3 to TRBJ2-7, with 15 positions matching TRBD2. With V trimmed by 6 bases and J by 2 bases, 8 bases remained unmatched. The germline gives CDR1 MNHEY, CDR2 SVGEGT. The CDR3 is 17 amino acids. The CDR3 spells CASRPSGTSGGTYEQYF. CDR3 in DNA: TGTGCCAGCAGACCTTCCGGGACTAGCGGGGGGACCTACGAGCAGTACTTC.

This rearrangement joins TRBV10-1 to TRBJ2-7; 9 positions agree with TRBD2. Germline assignment: CDR1 WNHNN and CDR2 SYGVQD (reference sequence). The CDR3 totals 11 residues. Trimming cost V 11 bases and J 1 base; bases outside gene matches: 0. The CDR3 nucleotides read TGCGCCGGACTAGCGTCCTACGAGCAGTACGTC. Protein: CAGLASYEQYV.

In regard to this clone: Other DNA sequences within the sample encode an identical CDR3. The chain has TRBV5-1 and TRBJ1-6; a weak D match, TRBD1 (5 bases). The germline CDR1 and CDR2 sequences are SGHRS and YFSETQ. The CDR3 loop spans 15 amino acids. Trimming stripped 0 bases from V and 7 bases from J, with 11 bases between. The CDR3 region has the DNA TGCGCCAGCAGCTTGGATAGGGGTGCAAATTCACCCCTCCACTTT. It specifies CASSLDRGANSPLHF.

The rearrangement joins TRBV11-3 to TRBJ1-6; a possible D gene is TRBD1 (6 bases). V was pared by 0 bases and J by 9 bases, with 9 bases between. CDR3 size: 14 residues. Germline loops: CDR1 SGHNT, CDR2 YENEEA. CDR3 amino acids: CASSLEGRGSPLHF. The DNA for the CDR3 is TGTGCCAGCAGCTTAGAAGGCAGGGGTTCACCCCTCCACTTT.

This clone came up once. The V and J genes are TRBV7-9 and TRBJ2-1; D unclear. V was shortened by 7 bases and J by 7 bases, with 17 bases between the two germline ends. Germline V gene lookup returns CDR1 SEHNR and CDR2 FQNEAQ (reference sequence). The CDR3 has 14 amino acids. CDR3 bases: TGTGCCAGCACCTCGGTTGTCCTTCGAAATGAGCAGTTCTTC. It translates to CASTSVVLRNEQFF. Using reference TRBV7-9 and TRBJ2-1 for the parts outside the CDR3, the full variable domain is DTGVSQNPRHKITKRGQNVTFRCDPISEHNRLYWYRQTLGQGPEFLTYFQNEAQLEKSRLLSDRFSAERPKGSFSTLEIQRTEQGDSAMYLCASTSVVLRNEQFFGPGTRLTVL.

The genes are TRBV19 and TRBJ1-2; the match to TRBD1 covers 11 bases. Germline V gene sequence: CDR1 LNHDA, CDR2 SQIVND (reference sequence). The V gene end was trimmed by 2 bases and the J gene end by 7 bases; junction bases not matched to a gene: 9. This CDR3 is built from 16 residues. The CDR3 DNA reads TGTGCCAGTAGTATATTTTTAGGACAGGGGGCGCGTGGCTACACCTTC. Translating it yields CASSIFLGQGARGYTF.

CDR3 loop: CASSLLAAVDEQYF. The CDR3 DNA reads TGTGCCAGCAGTCTACTAGCGGCTGTCGACGAGCAGTACTTC. V and J are TRBV7-9 and TRBJ2-7, with TRBD2 identical over 8 bases. V shed 6 bases and J 5 bases; nucleotides not matched to a gene: 9. This CDR3 region has 14 residues. Germline values: CDR1 SEHNR, CDR2 FQNEAQ (reference sequence).

V gene TRBV27 combines with J gene TRBJ1-6; D gene unclear. The V end was cut by 0 bases, the J end by 10 bases, with 13 bases between. The germline V gene has CDR1 MNHEY and CDR2 SMNVEV (reference sequence). This CDR3 spans 15 amino acids. In DNA, the CDR3 is TGTGCCAGCAGTTTATCGGCCGGGGTAGAGTCACCCCTCCACTTT. Translation gives CASSLSAGVESPLHF.

CDR3 sequence: CASSWGAGSSGNTIYF. For the CDR3, the DNA is TGCGCCAGCAGCTGGGGAGCGGGTAGCTCTGGAAACACCATATATTTT. This chain uses TRBV5-1 with TRBJ1-3, with unresolved D. Trimming removed 3 bases from V and 0 bases from J, with 13 bases in between. CDR3 length: 16 residues. CDR1 is SGHRS, CDR2 YFSETQ, per germline.

The chain is built from TRBV9 and TRBJ2-1; TRBD2 might be the D (6 bases). The CDR3 is 16 amino acids. V lost 0 bases and J lost 4, with 14 bases in between. From germline, CDR1 is SGDLS and CDR2 YYNGEE. The CDR3 loop is CASSVGAGNEYNEQFF. CDR3 coding DNA: TGTGCCAGCAGCGTAGGTGCGGGGAACGAATACAATGAGCAGTTCTTC.

Notes on this clone: At one boundary the junction diverges from the germline segment, which might be a read error. This chain connects TRBV29-1 to TRBJ1-1, with D possibly being TRBD1 (5 bases). The CDR3 extends over 11 amino acids. Looked up from germline, CDR1 is SQVTM and CDR2 is ANQGSEA. The CDR3 loop reads CSVEEGGARTF. For the CDR3, the DNA is TGCAGCGTTGAAGAGGGAGGGGCCCGGACCTTT.

The genes are TRBV19 and TRBJ2-5, with TRBD1 matching 10 bases. This CDR3 contains 14 residues. With V trimmed by 7 bases and J by 4 bases, 6 bases remained unmatched. Germline values: CDR1 LNHDA, CDR2 SQIVND (reference sequence). The CDR3: CASTETGGGETQYF. DNA of the CDR3: TGTGCCAGTACGGAGACAGGGGGCGGAGAGACCCAGTACTTC.

The rearrangement uses TRBV6-5 and TRBJ1-6; a weak D match, TRBD1 (6 bases). Germline assignment: CDR1 MNHEY and CDR2 SVGAGI. This CDR3 is 13 amino acids long. V was trimmed by 7 bases and J by 7 bases, leaving 11 bases between them. The CDR3 coding sequence is TGTGCCAGCATAATAGGACAGAATTCACCCCTCCACTTT. Protein: CASIIGQNSPLHF.

The chain carries TRBV3-1 (or the pseudogene TRBV3-2) and TRBJ1-1, with TRBD1 as a possible D gene (6 bases). CDR3 length equals 15 residues. CDR1 is LGHDT and CDR2 is YNNKEL in the germline V gene (reference sequence). Trimming took 1 base from V and 1 from J, leaving 10 bases between them. The CDR3 loop is CASSQAGQPNTEAFF. For the CDR3, the DNA is TGTGCCAGCAGCCAAGCGGGACAACCGAACACTGAAGCTTTCTTT.

The chain couples TRBV19 to TRBJ1-4, with D maybe TRBD1 (6 bases). Germline assignment: CDR1 LNHDA and CDR2 SQIVND (reference sequence). The ends were cut back, 9 bases at V and 0 bases at J, with 17 bases in the middle. This CDR3 has 16 amino acids. CDR3 DNA: TGTGCCAGCGGCCGGCAGGGGTCTGCAACTAATGAAAAACTGTTTTTT. This codes for CASGRQGSATNEKLFF.

This chain joins TRBV6-2 or TRBV6-3 and TRBJ1-5, with a tentative D call TRBD1 (5 bases). The germline V and J ends were trimmed by 2 bases and 0 bases, with 11 bases remaining between them. The CDR3 has 16 amino acids. CDR1 and CDR2 from the germline V gene are MNHEY and SVGEGT. CDR3: CASSYGGTYSNQPQHF. CDR3 sequence (DNA): TGTGCCAGCAGTTACGGTGGGACTTATAGCAATCAGCCCCAGCATTTT.

J is TRBJ2-1 and V is TRBV7-6; 9 bases agree with TRBD2. CDR1 SGHVS and CDR2 FNYEAQ come from the germline V gene. Germline trimming cut 1 base from V and 4 bases from J; bases unmatched to any gene: 5. This CDR3 contains 16 residues. The DNA of the CDR3 is TGTGCCAGCAGCTTAGTGCGGGGGGGCCGGTACAATGAGCAGTTCTTC. Translated: CASSLVRGGRYNEQFF.

Only one count was recorded for this clone. The chain has TRBV5-1 and TRBJ1-1; D perhaps matches TRBD1 (5 bases). This CDR3 comprises 13 residues. The V gene lost 4 bases and the J gene lost 5 bases, with 12 bases spanning the gap. Germline CDR1 SGHRS, CDR2 YFSETQ. Here the CDR3 reads CASSLRTQTEAFF. Written as DNA, the CDR3 is TGCGCCAGCAGCCTACGGACACAGACTGAAGCTTTCTTT.

The chain carries TRBV5-4 and TRBJ1-1; TRBD1 matches at 8 bases. The germline gives CDR1 SGHNT, CDR2 YYREEE (reference sequence). The CDR3 spans 14 residues. Germline trimming cut 4 bases from V and 4 bases from J; bases unmatched to any gene: 6. CDR3 coding DNA: TGTGCCAGCAGCGAACAGGGGGATCTCACTGAAGCTTTCTTT. The encoded protein is CASSEQGDLTEAFF.

The genes are TRBV7-2 and TRBJ1-2; the D gene is possibly TRBD1 (6 bases). Trimming cost V 0 bases and J 6 bases, with 8 bases left between them. CDR1 SGHTA and CDR2 FQGNSA come from the germline V gene. The CDR3 has 13 amino acids. Written as DNA, the CDR3 is TGTGCCAGCAGCTTAGCCTCAGGGGATGGCTACACCTTC. Residues: CASSLASGDGYTF.

About this clone: Other DNA sequences from this sample encode an identical CDR3 as well. The chain carries TRBV28 and TRBJ1-4; 9 nucleotides match TRBD1. After removal of 5 bases from V and 5 bases from J, the junction contained 6 bases not matched to a gene. The CDR3 has 15 residues. The germline V gene has CDR1 MDHEN and CDR2 SYDVKM. The DNA of the CDR3 is TGTGCCAGCAGTCCGCCTGGACAGGGGAATGAAAAACTGTTTTTT. Translated: CASSPPGQGNEKLFF.

The chain couples TRBV7-9 to TRBJ1-1; D gene ambiguous. The CDR3 is made up of 14 amino acids. The germline CDR1 and CDR2 sequences are SEHNR and FQNEAQ (reference sequence). V dropped 5 bases and J dropped 5 bases, with 15 bases sitting between them. The CDR3 DNA reads as TGTGCCAGCAGCGAACTCCTACTTGTGACTGAAGCTTTCTTT. Its protein is CASSELLLVTEAFF.

The chain uses TRBV28 and TRBJ1-3; D may be TRBD1 (5 bases). From germline, CDR1 is MDHEN and CDR2 SYDVKM. V gave up 5 bases and J gave up 2 bases, with 13 bases separating them. The CDR3 is made up of 15 amino acids. DNA of the CDR3: TGTGCCAGCAGTCCATATCGGGGGACTGGAAACACCATATATTTT. Translation gives CASSPYRGTGNTIYF.

The chain has TRBV9 and TRBJ1-2; weak D call: TRBD1 (5 bases). CDR1 is SGDLS and CDR2 is YYNGEE in the germline V gene. V lost 4 bases and J lost 11, with 12 bases in between. The CDR3 covers 11 residues. DNA of the CDR3: TGTGCCAGCAGCTCCGACAGCTTATACACCTTC. This encodes CASSSDSLYTF.

This clone was found once. The J gene is TRBJ2-7, the V gene TRBV27; 9 nucleotides line up with TRBD1. This CDR3 has 16 residues. Germline trimming cut 3 bases from V and 3 bases from J; bases unmatched to any gene: 9. In germline, CDR1 is MNHEY, CDR2 SMNVEV (reference sequence). The CDR3: CASSFSEPGQGYEQYF. DNA of the CDR3: TGTGCCAGCAGTTTTTCCGAACCGGGACAGGGCTACGAGCAGTACTTC.

V and J are TRBV7-2 and TRBJ2-7; D uncertain. Germline CDR1 SGHTA, CDR2 FQGNSA. The V and J ends lost 1 base and 5 bases respectively, with 9 bases between them. This CDR3 has 13 residues. The CDR3 protein is CASSLGALDEQYF. The CDR3 DNA follows: TGTGCCAGCAGCTTAGGAGCCCTAGACGAGCAGTACTTC.

This clone showed up just once. The rearrangement uses TRBV18 and TRBJ2-7, with D maybe TRBD2 (5 bases). Trimming left V 1 base short and J 1 base short, with 14 bases between. CDR3 length equals 16 residues. Germline CDR1 and CDR2: KGHSH and LQKENI. CDR3 nucleotide sequence: TGTGCCAGCTCACCACTGGAGAGGACTCCTTCCTACGAGCAGTACTTC. Translation gives CASSPLERTPSYEQYF.

This sequence joins TRBV2 and TRBJ1-2; 10 bases align to TRBD1. In germline, CDR1 is SNHLY, CDR2 FYNNEI. The CDR3 sequence is 15 residues long. The J segment lost 2 bases and the V segment lost 5 bases, leaving 5 bases of the junction unmatched. CDR3 loop: CASSFTTGGNYGYTF. The CDR3 nucleotides read TGTGCCAGCAGTTTTACGACAGGGGGCAACTATGGCTACACCTTC.

This clone has more than one count but fewer than ten. The chain combines TRBV7-9 with TRBJ2-7; 7 bases match TRBD2. The CDR3 totals 13 residues. Germline lookup yields CDR1 SEHNR and CDR2 FQNEAQ (reference sequence). V lost 8 bases, J lost 7 bases, and 11 bases stayed unmatched. The CDR3 loop is CASGLVGPGEQYF. CDR3 nucleotides: TGTGCCAGCGGACTAGTAGGCCCGGGAGAGCAGTACTTC.

The chain employs TRBV18 and TRBJ1-6, with D unresolved. The CDR3 has 19 amino acids. V was cut by 1 base and J by 0 bases, with 16 bases left in between. Germline values: CDR1 KGHSH, CDR2 LQKENI. Here the CDR3 DNA reads TGTGCCAGCTCACCACGGCGTAGACTGATTAGCTCCTATAATTCACCCCTCCACTTT. Its protein product is CASSPRRRLISSYNSPLHF.

This clone was counted only a few times. V is TRBV2 and J is TRBJ1-4; D may be TRBD1 (5 bases). The V end lost 0 bases, the J end lost 2 bases, and 10 bases lay between the germline ends. The CDR3 totals 16 residues. Per germline, CDR1 SNHLY and CDR2 FYNNEI. CDR3 nucleotides: TGTGCCAGCAGTGAAGCCTTCCGGGGGACTAATGAAAAACTGTTTTTT. It translates to CASSEAFRGTNEKLFF.